One and the same sample provided the 32 T cell receptor beta chains below, sequenced in a study of cytomegalovirus exposure and HLA in healthy donors. It was with 60 Vbeta and 13 Jbeta primers that the PCR ran. Method: immunoSEQ multiplex PCR; TCRdb's copy keeps in-frame clones and lacks some. The table records over 100,000 clones, 69% of them present only once. Sequenced sample: PBMCs. The receptor source for this set is a woman aged 70-85 years in good health and CMV-seropositive.

The V gene is TRBV29-1, the J gene TRBJ1-2, with 7 bases fitting TRBD1. Germline lookup yields CDR1 SQVTM and CDR2 ANQGSEA. This CDR3 contains 13 residues. After removal of 6 bases from V and 4 bases from J, the junction contained 8 bases not matched to a gene. The CDR3 region is CSVNSGTAYGYTF. CDR3 coding DNA: TGCAGCGTCAACTCCGGGACAGCCTATGGCTACACCTTC. The variable domain in full, completed from reference TRBV29-1 and TRBJ1-2, reads SAVISQKPSRDICQRGTSLTIQCQVDSQVTMMFWYRQQPGQSLTLIATANQGSEATYESGFVIDKFPISRPNLTFSTLTVSNMSPEDSSIYLCSVNSGTAYGYTFGSGTRLTVV.

The sample holds a few counts of this clone. The chain recombines TRBV11-1 with TRBJ2-1; 8 bases are shared with TRBD2. J was trimmed by 0 bases and V by 5 bases; bases with no gene match: 0. Germline CDR1 reads SGHAT; CDR2 reads FQDESV (reference sequence). The CDR3 consists of 14 residues. The CDR3 bases are TGTGCCAGCAGCCGGGGGGGCTCCTACAATGAGCAGTTCTTC. It yields the protein CASSRGGSYNEQFF.

The V call is TRBV5-4, the J call TRBJ2-5, with 9 bases aligning to TRBD2. Germline V gene lookup returns CDR1 SGHNT and CDR2 YYREEE (reference sequence). Unmatched junction bases numbered 10, after V lost 6 bases and J lost 1 base. The CDR3 spans 16 residues. CDR3 sequence reads: CASTGGASGAQETQYF. The CDR3 bases are TGTGCCAGCACCGGGGGGGCTAGCGGGGCCCAAGAGACCCAGTACTTC.

This clone showed up just a few times. A junction boundary mismatches the germline segment, possibly from a read error. V and J are TRBV7-8 and TRBJ2-1, with 9 bases lining up with TRBD2. This CDR3 is 19 amino acids long. CDR1 is SGHVS, CDR2 FQNEAQ, per germline. The CDR3, as DNA: TGTGCCAGCAGCTCCCTGGGGGGGCTAGCGGGGCCCTCCGACAATGAGCAGTTCTTC. This codes for CASSSLGGLAGPSDNEQFF.

There are many counts of this clone. A junction end diverges from the germline sequence, so it may reflect a read error. The chain combines TRBV7-9 with TRBJ1-1, with a possible D match to TRBD1 (5 bases). CDR1 SEHNR and CDR2 FQNEAQ come from the germline V gene (reference sequence). This CDR3 has 13 residues. The CDR3 DNA reads TGTGCCGATAACCGGGACTTGAAAACTGAAGCTTTCTTT. Amino acid sequence: CADNRDLKTEAFF.

The chain combines TRBV7-9 with TRBJ2-7; D may be TRBD1 (5 bases). The CDR3 sequence is 15 residues long. The germline gives CDR1 SEHNR, CDR2 FQNEAQ (reference sequence). V dropped 5 bases and J dropped 0 bases, with 14 bases sitting between them. CDR3 residues: CASSVQGIYSYEQYF. CDR3 bases: TGTGCCAGCAGCGTGCAGGGCATTTACTCCTACGAGCAGTACTTC.

This chain links TRBV30 with TRBJ2-1; D may be TRBD1 (6 bases). CDR3 length equals 15 residues. Germline CDR1 and CDR2: GTSNPN and SVGIG (reference sequence). V lost 2 bases to trimming and J lost 5 bases, with 16 bases between them. CDR3 in amino acids: CAWSFPRTADNEQFF. CDR3 nucleotide sequence: TGTGCCTGGAGTTTTCCTCGGACAGCCGACAATGAGCAGTTCTTC.

The rearrangement uses TRBV19 and TRBJ2-2; 10 bases match TRBD1. The CDR3 length is 15 residues. Germline lookup yields CDR1 LNHDA and CDR2 SQIVND (reference sequence). Germline trimming cut 4 bases from V and 6 bases from J; bases unmatched to any gene: 5. CDR3 region: CASSTDRGWAGELFF. CDR3 coding DNA: TGTGCCAGTAGTACGGACAGGGGGTGGGCCGGGGAGCTGTTTTTT.

There are many counts of this clone. V and J are TRBV4-3 and TRBJ1-3, with D hard to call. V was pared by 3 bases and J by 0 bases, with 9 bases between. Germline lookup yields CDR1 LGHNA and CDR2 YSLEER. The CDR3 is 15 residues long. Here the CDR3 reads CASSQTPSSGNTIYF. CDR3 nucleotides: TGCGCCAGCAGCCAGACTCCCAGCTCTGGAAACACCATATATTTT.

This clone was seen more than once but under ten times. The V gene is TRBV19, the J gene TRBJ1-5, with 10 bases identical to TRBD1. Germline trimming cut 7 bases from V and 0 bases from J; bases unmatched to any gene: 12. This CDR3 has 18 amino acids. Germline loops: CDR1 LNHDA, CDR2 SQIVND (reference sequence). The CDR3 is CASTPGPGTGDSNQPQHF. CDR3 bases: TGTGCCAGTACCCCCGGCCCCGGGACAGGGGATAGCAATCAGCCCCAGCATTTT.

This chain links TRBV5-1 with TRBJ2-3, with 15 nucleotides matching TRBD2. Germline V lookup: CDR1 SGHRS, CDR2 YFSETQ. There are 16 residues in the CDR3. V gave up 2 bases and J gave up 3 bases; unmatched junction bases: 1. CDR3 sequence (DNA): TGCGCCAGCAGCTTTGGGACTAGCGGGGGGACAGATACGCAGTATTTT. Translating it yields CASSFGTSGGTDTQYF.

This clone was seen once. It is likely a read error, because the conserved phenylalanine at the end of the CDR3 is missing. The V call is TRBV9, the J call TRBJ1-1; the D gene is possibly TRBD1 (5 bases). V dropped 1 base and J dropped 4 bases, with 11 bases sitting between them. CDR1 and CDR2 (germline): SGDLS, YYNGEE. This CDR3 comprises 14 residues. The CDR3 sequence is CASSVFRAITEAFV. The CDR3 DNA is TGTGCCAGCAGCGTATTCAGGGCGATCACTGAAGCTTTCGTT.

The chain couples TRBV15 to TRBJ2-7; weak D call: TRBD1 (8 bases). Trimming took 2 bases from V and 2 from J, leaving 22 bases between them. The CDR3 is made up of 18 amino acids. The germline V gene encodes CDR1 LNHNV and CDR2 YYDKDF (reference sequence). CDR3 sequence: CATSRLGNGQGGTYEQYF. CDR3 DNA sequence: TGTGCCACCAGCAGACTAGGCAATGGACAGGGAGGGACCTACGAGCAGTACTTC. Variable domain in full (rest from reference TRBV15 and TRBJ2-7): DAMVIQNPRYQVTQFGKPVTLSCSQTLNHNVMYWYQQKSSQAPKLLFHYYDKDFNNEADTPDNFQSRRPNTSFCFLDIRSPGLGDTAMYLCATSRLGNGQGGTYEQYFGPGTRLTVT.

The chain carries TRBV6-1 and TRBJ2-1; 10 bases are a match to TRBD2. V lost 1 base, J lost 11 bases, and 11 bases stayed unmatched. The length of the CDR3 is 16 residues. CDR1 is MNHNS, CDR2 SASEGT, per germline. CDR3 sequence reads: CASSEVVAGGLAKQFF. Written as DNA, the CDR3 is TGTGCCAGCAGTGAAGTCGTAGCGGGGGGCCTAGCCAAGCAGTTCTTC.

The chain has TRBV30 and TRBJ2-3; TRBD1 matches at 7 bases. From germline, CDR1 is GTSNPN and CDR2 SVGIG (reference sequence). CDR3 size: 11 residues. The trim removed 1 base at V and 8 bases at J, leaving 0 bases unmatched. CDR3 amino acids: CAWSAGGTQYF. For the CDR3, the DNA is TGTGCCTGGAGTGCAGGGGGTACGCAGTATTTT.

This clone has more than one count but fewer than ten. The CDR3 DNA is TGTGCCAGCATCCCTGGGGGGGCAGTGGCGTCCGGGGAGCTGTTTTTT. Protein product: CASIPGGAVASGELFF. The chain employs TRBV7-9 and TRBJ2-2, with a weak D call TRBD2 (7 bases). This CDR3 has 16 residues. The germline gives CDR1 SEHNR, CDR2 FQNEAQ (reference sequence). V was cut by 7 bases and J by 6 bases, with 21 bases left in between.

This sequence joins TRBV6-1 and TRBJ1-6, with D hard to call. The CDR3 extends over 14 amino acids. Trimming removed 7 bases from V and 0 bases from J, with 7 bases in between. Germline CDR1 is MNHNS and CDR2 is SASEGT. CDR3 sequence: CASIPSSYNSPLHF. The CDR3 DNA is TGTGCCAGCATTCCTAGCTCCTATAATTCACCCCTCCACTTT.

This clone came up a few times. The chain links TRBV29-1 to TRBJ2-2, with D perhaps matching TRBD1 (6 bases). This CDR3 has 11 amino acids. Germline CDR1 is SQVTM and CDR2 is ANQGSEA. V shed 7 bases and J shed 5 bases, with 8 bases lying between them. Written as DNA, the CDR3 is TGCAGCGCACAGGGAACCGGGGAGCTGTTTTTT. This codes for CSAQGTGELFF.

This clone was observed a handful of times. The CDR3 here is CASSAGGSGNTIYF. The CDR3 DNA follows: TGTGCCAGCAGCGCAGGGGGCTCTGGAAACACCATATATTTT. This rearrangement joins TRBV7-8 to TRBJ1-3, with 7 bases lining up with TRBD1. Germline V gene data show CDR1 as SGHVS and CDR2 as FQNEAQ. CDR3 length equals 14 residues. V shed 5 bases, J shed 0 bases, and the junction held 1 base outside the gene matches.

The J gene is TRBJ1-6, the V gene TRBV21-1; the table's D call, TRBD1, was not checked against the DNA. TRBV21-1 is designated a pseudogene. This CDR3 is 20 amino acids long. CDR3 DNA sequence: TGTGCCAGCCCCCGCACCCTTAGGGGCCGCGTCATTATGGATAATTCACCCCTCCACTTT. It yields the protein CASPRTLRGRVIMDNSPLHF.

A remark on this clone: This CDR3 is also generated by other DNA sequences in the sample. This chain links TRBV6-5 with TRBJ1-4, with TRBD1 matching 9 bases. This CDR3 comprises 16 residues. CDR1 is MNHEY, CDR2 SVGAGI, per germline. J lost 8 bases, V lost 0 bases, and 7 bases had no gene match. The CDR3 here is CASSYSTGQGREKLFF. The CDR3 DNA is TGTGCCAGCAGTTACTCGACAGGACAGGGGCGAGAAAAACTGTTTTTT.

The chain couples TRBV2 to TRBJ1-2; D gene uncertain. Germline-derived CDR1 and CDR2 are SNHLY and FYNNEI. The CDR3 totals 12 residues. V lost 2 bases to trimming and J lost 13 bases, with 14 bases between them. The DNA for the CDR3 is TGTGCCAGCAGTGAAAACGGCGGCGTGGGCACCTTC. Residues: CASSENGGVGTF.

The table lists this clone with a few counts. The V gene is TRBV2, the J gene TRBJ1-4, with D possibly TRBD1 on 6 matching bases. Germline V lookup: CDR1 SNHLY, CDR2 FYNNEI. V gave up 6 bases and J gave up 4 bases, with 12 bases separating them. The CDR3 runs to 14 residues. Here the CDR3 DNA reads TGTGCCAGCAGAGGACAGATGGTTAATGAAAAACTGTTTTTT. It translates to CASRGQMVNEKLFF.

The chain is built from TRBV5-1 and TRBJ1-2, with 7 bases that match TRBD1. J was trimmed by 1 base and V by 7 bases; bases with no gene match: 10. CDR3 size: 15 residues. Germline-derived CDR1 and CDR2 are SGHRS and YFSETQ. The CDR3 DNA is TGCGCCAGCCGCGAGATAACAGGGGATAACTATGGCTACACCTTC. Amino acid sequence: CASREITGDNYGYTF. The whole variable domain, filled in from reference TRBV5-1 and TRBJ1-2, reads KAGVTQTPRYLIKTRGQQVTLSCSPISGHRSVSWYQQTPGQGLQFLFEYFSETQRNKGNFPGRFSGRQFSNSRSEMNVSTLELGDSALYLCASREITGDNYGYTFGSGTRLTVV.

The CDR3 DNA is TGTGCCAGCAGCTTAGGTTCGGCGGGCTACAATGAGCAGTTCTTC. This gives the protein CASSLGSAGYNEQFF. The chain joins TRBV5-6 to TRBJ2-1, with D maybe TRBD2 (5 bases). In germline, CDR1 is SGHDT, CDR2 YYEEEE. This CDR3 spans 15 amino acids. V shed 2 bases and J shed 3 bases, with 12 bases lying between them. Full variable domain (rest looked up from reference TRBV5-6 and TRBJ2-1): DAGVTQSPTHLIKTRGQQVTLRCSPKSGHDTVSWYQQALGQGPQFIFQYYEEEERQRGNFPDRFSGHQFPNYSSELNVNALLLGDSALYLCASSLGSAGYNEQFFGPGTRLTVL.

This clone was detected only a few times. The V call is TRBV6-5, the J call TRBJ1-5, with 7 bases that match TRBD1. This CDR3 spans 14 amino acids. Germline V gives CDR1 MNHEY, CDR2 SVGAGI. Unmatched junction bases numbered 8, after V lost 6 bases and J lost 6 bases. The DNA of the CDR3 is TGTGCCAGCAGCCAAGGACAGGCGCGTCAGCCCCAGCATTTT. It yields the protein CASSQGQARQPQHF.

The chain joins TRBV7-2 to TRBJ1-2, with 8 bases that match TRBD1. The CDR3 length is 14 residues. V was pared by 3 bases and J by 1 base, with 1 base of the junction left unmatched. CDR1 and CDR2 (germline): SGHTA, FQGNSA. For the CDR3, the DNA is TGTGCCAGCAGCTTGGGACAGGTTAACTATGGCTACACCTTC. Its protein product is CASSLGQVNYGYTF.

Only one count was recorded for this clone. The J gene is TRBJ1-6, the V gene TRBV25-1, with 8 bases that match TRBD1. The CDR3 runs 14 residues. J gave up 7 bases and V 6 bases, and 5 bases lay outside the gene matches. Germline-derived CDR1 and CDR2 are MGHDK and SYGVNS. This CDR3 is CASSEDRGNSPLHF. The CDR3 nucleotides read TGTGCCAGCAGCGAAGACAGGGGAAATTCACCCCTCCACTTT.

The genes are TRBV6-4 and TRBJ2-1; 15 bases map to TRBD2. This CDR3 has 15 residues. CDR1 is MRHNA and CDR2 is SNTAGT in the germline V gene. The V gene end was trimmed by 6 bases and the J gene end by 9 bases; junction bases not matched to a gene: 6. This CDR3 is CASRGLAGGPGEQFF. DNA for the CDR3: TGTGCCAGCAGAGGACTAGCGGGGGGGCCTGGTGAGCAGTTCTTC.

This chain links TRBV19 with TRBJ1-1; the D is unclear. Trimming shortened V by 1 base and J by 0 bases, and 6 bases separated the two germline ends. Germline assignment: CDR1 LNHDA and CDR2 SQIVND (reference sequence). The CDR3 has 14 residues. CDR3 sequence reads: CASSIGQMNTEAFF. CDR3 DNA sequence: TGTGCCAGTAGTATAGGGCAGATGAACACTGAAGCTTTCTTT. Full variable domain (missing parts from reference TRBV19 and TRBJ1-1): DGGITQSPKYLFRKEGQNVTLSCEQNLNHDAMYWYRQDPGQGLRLIYYSQIVNDFQKGDIAEGYSVSREKKESFPLTVTSAQKNPTAFYLCASSIGQMNTEAFFGQGTRLTVV.

This clone occurred a few times. The CDR3 spells CASRLLGAGTYNEQFF. The CDR3 DNA sequence: TGTGCCAGTAGACTTCTCGGAGCCGGGACCTACAATGAGCAGTTCTTC. The V gene is TRBV5-6, the J gene TRBJ2-1; D may be TRBD2 (5 bases). Trimming removed 8 bases at V and 2 bases at J, with 20 bases between. This CDR3 contains 16 residues. Germline V gene sequence: CDR1 SGHDT, CDR2 YYEEEE.

The rearrangement links TRBV7-9 to TRBJ1-2, with D unclear. This CDR3 comprises 12 residues. Germline values: CDR1 SEHNR, CDR2 FQNEAQ (reference sequence). V lost 5 bases to trimming and J lost 3 bases, with 7 bases between them. CDR3 coding DNA: TGTGCCAGCAGCGCCCAGTACTATGGCTACACCTTC. Residues: CASSAQYYGYTF.